Sequencing of this TCR beta chain was carried out in a study of CXCR3-negative and CXCR3-positive naive CD8 T cells. Study information: Cumulative TRB read yield was about 140 million, averaging about 1.5 +/- 0.3 million per library. Study results and limitations: When CXCR3-positive naive cells were set against CXCR3-negative naive cells, the former had more hydrophobic TRB CDR3s.

By frequency, this clonotype registers medium-sized. Antigen unknown. The CDR3 is 12 residues long. Per germline, CDR1 SQVTM and CDR2 ANQGSEA. Preparation of TRB cDNA libraries relied on 5' RACE carrying UMI labels. No DNA is given; TCRdb re-called the 5' RACE reads and lists each CDR3 protein once. This sample's table has 5,000 to 6,500 distinct CDR3 sequences. Definition of naive CD8+ T cells rested on a CD45RO-CCR7+CD27+CD95- profile. This receptor was obtained from a human donor in good health. Some clones in this sample may be carry-over from other donors' samples. The chain joins TRBV29-1 to TRBJ1-2; TCRdb selects TRBD1, and the lack of DNA leaves this call unchecked. The sample consisted of naive CXCR3- CD8+ T cells from blood. Subset here: CD45RO-CCR7+CD27+CD95- naive CD8+ T cells lacking CXCR3 (TNR3-). CDR3 amino acids: CSVEDYGGGYTF.